The next 7 T cell receptor beta chains were all read from a single sample in a study of blood T cell repertoires in COVID-19. Some clones are missing from TCRdb's copy, which holds only in-frame ones; the method was immunoSEQ multiplex PCR. The top ten clones hold approximately 13% of a sample with around 18,000 clones, roughly nine tenths of them seen once. Sequenced sample: peripheral blood. These receptor sequences come from a man between 60 and 70 years old with active COVID-19.

The chain employs TRBV5-4 and TRBJ2-1; TRBD1 is a possible D gene (6 bases). This CDR3 spans 16 amino acids. Trimming took 4 bases from V and 0 from J, leaving 14 bases between them. The V gene's germline CDR1 is SGHNT and CDR2 YYREEE (reference sequence). CDR3 sequence: CASSPSTGSSYNEQFF. CDR3 nucleotide sequence: TGTGCCAGCAGCCCGTCTACAGGGAGCTCCTACAATGAGCAGTTCTTC.

The chain employs TRBV7-6 and TRBJ2-2; 10 bases agree with TRBD1. V was pared by 5 bases and J by 6 bases, with 6 bases of the junction left unmatched. This CDR3 is built from 15 residues. CDR1 is SGHVS, CDR2 FNYEAQ, per germline. In nucleotides, the CDR3 is TGTGCCAGCAGCGAAGGGACAGGGGTCCCCGGGGAGCTGTTTTTT. Protein sequence: CASSEGTGVPGELFF.

The genes are TRBV7-6 and TRBJ2-7; the D is unclear. The CDR3 covers 13 residues. Germline V gene data show CDR1 as SGHVS and CDR2 as FNYEAQ. Trimming cost V 2 bases and J 3 bases, with 8 bases left between them. The CDR3 nucleotides are TGTGCCAGCAGCTTACGCAGGAACTACGAGCAGTACTTC. Encoded protein: CASSLRRNYEQYF.

V and J are TRBV15 and TRBJ2-1, with 8 bases lining up with TRBD1. The trim removed 5 bases at V and 4 bases at J, leaving 7 bases unmatched. The CDR3 length is 15 residues. Germline V gives CDR1 LNHNV, CDR2 YYDKDF (reference sequence). The CDR3 loop reads CATSGRDRLYNEQFF. DNA for the CDR3: TGTGCCACCAGCGGCCGGGACAGGCTGTACAATGAGCAGTTCTTC.

The genes are TRBV6-4 and TRBJ2-7, with 9 positions matching TRBD2. J gave up 0 bases and V 11 bases, and 11 bases lay outside the gene matches. From germline, CDR1 is MRHNA and CDR2 SNTAGT. The length of the CDR3 is 15 residues. CDR3 in DNA: TGTGCCGGGGACCGAGCGGGAGGCAGCTCCTACGAGCAGTACTTC. Residues: CAGDRAGGSSYEQYF.

The V gene is TRBV9, the J gene TRBJ2-3; 11 bases align to TRBD2. The germline V gene encodes CDR1 SGDLS and CDR2 YYNGEE. This CDR3 region has 18 residues. J gave up 4 bases and V 0 bases, and 10 bases lay outside the gene matches. CDR3 in amino acids: CASSVGLAGGSIPDTQYF. In nucleotides, the CDR3 is TGTGCCAGCAGCGTAGGGCTAGCGGGGGGATCCATCCCAGATACGCAGTATTTT.

The CDR3 sequence: CASRWTGIRWTEAFF. The CDR3 coding sequence is TGTGCCAGCAGATGGACAGGGATAAGATGGACTGAAGCTTTCTTT. The chain carries TRBV6-5 and TRBJ1-1; 8 bases fit TRBD1. Germline V gives CDR1 MNHEY, CDR2 SVGAGI. The CDR3 contains 15 residues. Trimming at V came to 6 bases and at J to 5 bases, leaving 11 bases not matched to a gene.